Each of the 15 T cell receptor beta chains below was sequenced from the same sample in a study of chemoradiotherapy in HPV16-positive cancers (dated by TCRdb to between 2021 and 2023). Library prep was done by the immunoSEQ multiplex PCR assay. TCRdb carries this immuneACCESS record with in-frame sequences only. Its versions omit some clonotypes, under half of them owing to an unresolved V gene in the studies checked, with the rest unexplained. Counted in this sample were some 27,000 clones; approximately 92% of them appeared once. Jointly, the top ten make up roughly 23% of the sample. The material was blood, obtained from a patient who underwent chemoradiotherapy. These receptors were taken from a human donor with HPV-associated anogenital cancer.

This chain connects TRBV5-1 to TRBJ2-7; the match to TRBD1 covers 8 bases. Germline values: CDR1 SGHRS, CDR2 YFSETQ. This CDR3 region has 15 residues. V lost 4 bases, J lost 0 bases, and 6 bases stayed unmatched. CDR3 coding DNA: TGCGCCAGCAGCCTCCGGACAGGGAACTCCTACGAGCAGTACTTC. It encodes CASSLRTGNSYEQYF. The variable domain in full, completed from reference TRBV5-1 and TRBJ2-7, reads KAGVTQTPRYLIKTRGQQVTLSCSPISGHRSVSWYQQTPGQGLQFLFEYFSETQRNKGNFPGRFSGRQFSNSRSEMNVSTLELGDSALYLCASSLRTGNSYEQYFGPGTRLTVT.

The chain couples TRBV5-1 to TRBJ2-5, with D maybe TRBD1 (6 bases). The CDR3 runs 12 residues. Germline V lookup: CDR1 SGHRS, CDR2 YFSETQ. The ends were cut back, 3 bases at V and 7 bases at J, with 10 bases in the middle. This chain's CDR3 is CASSYDRPTQYF. The CDR3, as DNA: TGCGCCAGCAGCTACGACAGGCCGACCCAGTACTTC.

The chain recombines TRBV7-6 with TRBJ2-3; 7 nucleotides match TRBD1. The germline V gene has CDR1 SGHVS and CDR2 FNYEAQ. V trimming: 5 bases; J trimming: 0 bases; junction bases outside the gene matches: 5. This CDR3 contains 15 residues. The CDR3 DNA is TGTGCCAGCAGCACCAGACAGGGTAGCACAGATACGCAGTATTTT. Encoded protein: CASSTRQGSTDTQYF.

The chain joins TRBV18 to TRBJ2-1; the D gene is possibly TRBD2 (5 bases). The CDR3 has 15 residues. Germline CDR1 is KGHSH and CDR2 is LQKENI. Trimming shortened V by 6 bases and J by 0 bases, and 12 bases separated the two germline ends. CDR3 in DNA: TGTGCCAGCTCCCCCGGGGAGAGCTCCTACAATGAGCAGTTCTTC. It encodes CASSPGESSYNEQFF.

V is TRBV5-1 and J is TRBJ1-1; D is unclear. Per the germline V gene, CDR1 is SGHRS and CDR2 is YFSETQ. This CDR3 has 17 amino acids. Deletions cut 0 bases from V and 5 bases from J, with 20 bases between. The CDR3, as DNA: TGCGCCAGCAGCTTGGCCAGCATAGGCCAGAGAGTGACTGAAGCTTTCTTT. The encoded protein is CASSLASIGQRVTEAFF.

In nucleotides, the CDR3 is TGTGCCTGGAGTGTACAGGTCCCCTACGAGCAGTACTTC. Translation gives CAWSVQVPYEQYF. V and J are TRBV30 and TRBJ2-7; weak D call: TRBD1 (5 bases). Trimming removed 0 bases at V and 2 bases at J, with 8 bases between. This CDR3 has 13 residues. In germline, CDR1 is GTSNPN, CDR2 SVGIG (reference sequence).

The chain carries TRBV7-9 and TRBJ2-3, with a tentative D call TRBD2 (7 bases). CDR1 SEHNR and CDR2 FQNEAQ come from the germline V gene (reference sequence). This CDR3 comprises 16 residues. V lost 3 bases to trimming and J lost 5 bases, with 18 bases between them. CDR3 sequence: CASSLGTGGRVDTQYF. For the CDR3, the DNA is TGTGCCAGCAGCTTGGGAACGGGGGGCCGGGTAGATACGCAGTATTTT.

V is TRBV7-9 and J is TRBJ2-7; TRBD1 aligns across 8 bases. Per germline, CDR1 SEHNR and CDR2 FQNEAQ (reference sequence). The CDR3 length is 15 residues. The trim removed 3 bases at V and 2 bases at J, leaving 6 bases unmatched. CDR3 protein: CASSLSQGAPYEQYF. The CDR3 DNA is TGTGCCAGCAGCTTGAGCCAGGGGGCCCCCTACGAGCAGTACTTC.

The chain is built from TRBV29-1 and TRBJ2-7, with TRBD1 as a possible D gene (6 bases). The V and J ends lost 6 bases and 1 base respectively, with 13 bases between them. The CDR3 runs 13 residues. CDR1 is SQVTM and CDR2 is ANQGSEA in the germline V gene. In nucleotides, the CDR3 is TGCAGCGTAGGCCAGGGGAATTCCTACGAGCAGTACTTC. Protein product: CSVGQGNSYEQYF.

V gene TRBV2 combines with J gene TRBJ2-7; TRBD2 matches 7 bases. Germline V gives CDR1 SNHLY, CDR2 FYNNEI. The CDR3 is 15 residues long. V gave up 1 base and J gave up 3 bases; unmatched junction bases: 6. The DNA of the CDR3 is TGTGCCAGCAGTGAAGTTGGGCGGGGGTACTACGAGCAGTACTTC. Translation: CASSEVGRGYYEQYF.

This clone came up once. The V gene is TRBV18, the J gene TRBJ1-2; D is unresolved. Germline loops: CDR1 KGHSH, CDR2 LQKENI. Between the trimmed V and J ends, which lost 0 bases and 8 bases, there was a span of 13 bases. CDR3 length: 14 residues. CDR3 nucleotide sequence: TGTGCCAGCTCACCACCTCAGGCATCTGTCGGCTACACCTTC. It codes for CASSPPQASVGYTF.

V gene TRBV19 combines with J gene TRBJ2-7; D remains unclear. The germline gives CDR1 LNHDA, CDR2 SQIVND (reference sequence). The CDR3 sequence is 14 residues long. The germline V and J ends were trimmed by 1 base and 1 base, with 8 bases remaining between them. The CDR3 region has the DNA TGTGCCAGTAGTATAGGGCCTGATTCCTACGAGCAGTACTTC. This gives the protein CASSIGPDSYEQYF.

The rearrangement links TRBV5-5 to TRBJ1-5; TRBD1 might be the D (5 bases). Trimming shortened V by 4 bases and J by 7 bases, and 15 bases separated the two germline ends. Germline V gene lookup returns CDR1 SGHKS and CDR2 YYEKEE (reference sequence). The CDR3 contains 14 residues. The CDR3 spells CASSRTGPGQPQHF. The CDR3 bases are TGTGCCAGCAGCAGAACGGGGCCGGGGCAGCCCCAGCATTTT.

The gene calls are TRBV30 and TRBJ2-3; 10 nucleotides match TRBD2. Germline loops: CDR1 GTSNPN, CDR2 SVGIG (reference sequence). The CDR3 sequence is 12 residues long. After removal of 7 bases from V and 5 bases from J, the junction contained 3 bases not matched to a gene. DNA for the CDR3: TGTGCCTCTAGCGGGGGTGAAGATACGCAGTATTTT. It is translated as CASSGGEDTQYF.

The genes are TRBV18 and TRBJ1-5; tentative D call: TRBD1 (5 bases). The germline gives CDR1 KGHSH, CDR2 LQKENI. This CDR3 is built from 17 residues. V was pared by 4 bases and J by 3 bases, with 19 bases between. The CDR3 region has the DNA TGTGCCAGCTCACTACGGACAATTGGGGTGGACAATCAGCCCCAGCATTTT. Translation gives CASSLRTIGVDNQPQHF.